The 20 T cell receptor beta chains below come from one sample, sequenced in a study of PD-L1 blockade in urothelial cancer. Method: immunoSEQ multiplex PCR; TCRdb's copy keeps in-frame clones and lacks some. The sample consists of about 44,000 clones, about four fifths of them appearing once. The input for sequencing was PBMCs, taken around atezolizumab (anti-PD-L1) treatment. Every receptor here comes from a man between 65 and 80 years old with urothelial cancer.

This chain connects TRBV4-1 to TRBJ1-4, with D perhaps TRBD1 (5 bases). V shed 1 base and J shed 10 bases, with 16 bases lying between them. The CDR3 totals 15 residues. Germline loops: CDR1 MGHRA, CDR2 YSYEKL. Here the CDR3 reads CASSQVRRVKGKLFF. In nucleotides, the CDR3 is TGCGCCAGCAGCCAAGTTCGCAGGGTAAAGGGAAAACTGTTTTTT.

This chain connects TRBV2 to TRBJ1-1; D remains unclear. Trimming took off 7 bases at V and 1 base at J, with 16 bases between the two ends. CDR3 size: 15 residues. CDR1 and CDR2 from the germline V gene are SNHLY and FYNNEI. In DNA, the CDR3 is TGTGCCAGCACCCGGGTAGGAGCCTCGAACACTGAAGCTTTCTTT. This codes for CASTRVGASNTEAFF.

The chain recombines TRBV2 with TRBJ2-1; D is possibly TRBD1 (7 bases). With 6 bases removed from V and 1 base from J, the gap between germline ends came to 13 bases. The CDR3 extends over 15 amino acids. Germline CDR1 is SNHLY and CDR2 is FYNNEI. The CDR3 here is CASRRAGGSYNEQFF. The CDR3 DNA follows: TGTGCCAGCAGACGTGCAGGGGGGTCCTACAATGAGCAGTTCTTC.

The chain's CDR3 is CASREGRFTEAFF. DNA for the CDR3: TGTGCCAGCAGGGAAGGCAGGTTTACTGAAGCTTTCTTT. This chain connects TRBV7-2 to TRBJ1-1; D unresolved. Trimming stripped 6 bases from V and 5 bases from J, with 13 bases between. The germline V gene encodes CDR1 SGHTA and CDR2 FQGNSA. The CDR3 is 13 amino acids.

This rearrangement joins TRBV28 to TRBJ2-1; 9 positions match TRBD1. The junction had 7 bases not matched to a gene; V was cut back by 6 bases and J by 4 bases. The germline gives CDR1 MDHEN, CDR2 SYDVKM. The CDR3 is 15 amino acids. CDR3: CASSPGTGNYNEQFF. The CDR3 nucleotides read TGTGCCAGCAGCCCCGGGACAGGGAATTACAATGAGCAGTTCTTC.

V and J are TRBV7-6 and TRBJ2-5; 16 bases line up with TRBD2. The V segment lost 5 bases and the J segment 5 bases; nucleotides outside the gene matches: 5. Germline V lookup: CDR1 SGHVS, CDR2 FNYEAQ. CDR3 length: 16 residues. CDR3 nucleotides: TGTGCCAGCAGCCAGGGACTAGCGGGAGGGATGGAGACCCAGTACTTC. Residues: CASSQGLAGGMETQYF. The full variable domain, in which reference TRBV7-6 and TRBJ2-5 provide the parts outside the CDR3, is GAGVSQSPRYKVTKRGQDVALRCDPISGHVSLYWYRQALGQGPEFLTYFNYEAQQDKSGLPNDRFSAERPEGSISTLTIQRTEQRDSAMYRCASSQGLAGGMETQYFGPGTRLLVL.

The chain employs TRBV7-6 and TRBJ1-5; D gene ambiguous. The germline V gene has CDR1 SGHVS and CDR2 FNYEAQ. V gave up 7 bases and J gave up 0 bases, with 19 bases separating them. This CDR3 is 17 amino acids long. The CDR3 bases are TGTGCCAGCACTCCCGAGTGGAGGGCCTTTAGCAATCAGCCCCAGCATTTT. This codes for CASTPEWRAFSNQPQHF.

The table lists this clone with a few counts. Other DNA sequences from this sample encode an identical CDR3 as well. Here the CDR3 reads CSVGGGGSTEAFF. DNA for the CDR3: TGCAGCGTTGGTGGCGGAGGGAGCACTGAAGCTTTCTTT. The chain uses TRBV29-1 and TRBJ1-1; D is ambiguous. Germline CDR1 and CDR2: SQVTM and ANQGSEA. V was clipped by 4 bases and J by 4 bases, with 13 bases between them. The CDR3 consists of 13 residues.

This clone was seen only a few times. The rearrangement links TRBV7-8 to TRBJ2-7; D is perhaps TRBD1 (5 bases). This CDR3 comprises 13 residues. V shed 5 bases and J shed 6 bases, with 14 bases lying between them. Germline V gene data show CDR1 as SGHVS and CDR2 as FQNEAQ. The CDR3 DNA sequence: TGTGCCAGCAGCCTAAACCAGGGTGGCGAGCAGTACTTC. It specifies CASSLNQGGEQYF.

The CDR3 region is CASSFSGGAVGELFF. The CDR3 bases are TGTGCCAGCAGCTTTAGCGGGGGGGCCGTCGGGGAGCTGTTTTTT. The V gene is TRBV5-4, the J gene TRBJ2-2, with 11 bases fitting TRBD2. Germline CDR1 and CDR2: SGHNT and YYREEE (reference sequence). Germline trimming cut 2 bases from V and 7 bases from J; bases unmatched to any gene: 4. The CDR3 length is 15 residues.

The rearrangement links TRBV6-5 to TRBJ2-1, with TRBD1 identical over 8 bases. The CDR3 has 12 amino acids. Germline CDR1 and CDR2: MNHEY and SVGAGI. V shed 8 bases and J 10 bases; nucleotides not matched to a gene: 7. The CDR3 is CASRTGRGEQFF. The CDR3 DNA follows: TGTGCCAGCCGGACAGGGCGAGGGGAGCAGTTCTTC.

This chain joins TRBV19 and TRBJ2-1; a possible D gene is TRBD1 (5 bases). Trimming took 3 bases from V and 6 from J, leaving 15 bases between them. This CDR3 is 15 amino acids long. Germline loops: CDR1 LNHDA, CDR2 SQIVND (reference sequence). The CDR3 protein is CASSIQPWGFNEQFF. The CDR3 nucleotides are TGTGCCAGTAGTATCCAGCCTTGGGGCTTCAATGAGCAGTTCTTC.

This CDR3 is CASSQLPGLALHEQYF. The CDR3, as DNA: TGCGCCAGCAGCCAGTTACCGGGACTAGCGCTTCATGAGCAGTACTTC. This chain joins TRBV4-1 and TRBJ2-7; 10 positions match TRBD2. Germline V gene lookup returns CDR1 MGHRA and CDR2 YSYEKL. This CDR3 has 16 residues. With V trimmed by 3 bases and J by 7 bases, 12 bases remained unmatched.

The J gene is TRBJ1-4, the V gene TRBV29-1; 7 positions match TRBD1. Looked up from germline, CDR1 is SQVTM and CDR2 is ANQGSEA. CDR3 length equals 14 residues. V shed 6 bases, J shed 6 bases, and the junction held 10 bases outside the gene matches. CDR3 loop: CSVGRGDVDEKLFF. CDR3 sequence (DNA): TGCAGCGTGGGCAGGGGGGATGTGGATGAAAAACTGTTTTTT.

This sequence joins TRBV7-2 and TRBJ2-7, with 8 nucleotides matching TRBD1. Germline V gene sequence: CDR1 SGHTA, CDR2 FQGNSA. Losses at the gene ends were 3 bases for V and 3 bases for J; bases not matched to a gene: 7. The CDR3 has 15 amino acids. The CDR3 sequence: CASSFVQGVYYEQYF. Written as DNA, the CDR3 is TGTGCCAGCAGCTTTGTACAGGGGGTCTACTACGAGCAGTACTTC.

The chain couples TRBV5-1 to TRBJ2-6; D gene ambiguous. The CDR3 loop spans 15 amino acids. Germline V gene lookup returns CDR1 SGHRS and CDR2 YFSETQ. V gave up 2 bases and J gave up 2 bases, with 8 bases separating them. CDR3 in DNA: TGCGCCAGCAGCTTAGAGGAAGCTGGGGCCAACGTCCTGACTTTC. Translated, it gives CASSLEEAGANVLTF.

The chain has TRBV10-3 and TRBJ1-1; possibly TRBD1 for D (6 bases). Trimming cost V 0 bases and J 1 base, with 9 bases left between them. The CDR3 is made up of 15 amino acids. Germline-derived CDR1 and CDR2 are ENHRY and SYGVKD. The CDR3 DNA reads TGTGCCATCAGTGAGTCGCAGGGGAAGAACACTGAAGCTTTCTTT. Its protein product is CAISESQGKNTEAFF.

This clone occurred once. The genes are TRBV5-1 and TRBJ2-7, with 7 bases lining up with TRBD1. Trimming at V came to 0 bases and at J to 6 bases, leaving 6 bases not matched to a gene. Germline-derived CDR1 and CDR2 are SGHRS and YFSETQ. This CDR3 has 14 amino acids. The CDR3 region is CASSLGTGIFEQYF. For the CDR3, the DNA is TGCGCCAGCAGCTTGGGGACAGGTATTTTCGAGCAGTACTTC.

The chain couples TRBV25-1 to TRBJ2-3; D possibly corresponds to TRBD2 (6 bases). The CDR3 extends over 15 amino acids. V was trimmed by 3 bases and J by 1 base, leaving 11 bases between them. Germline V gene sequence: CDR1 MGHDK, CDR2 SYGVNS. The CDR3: CASSDWLARTDTQYF. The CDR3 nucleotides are TGTGCCAGCAGTGATTGGCTAGCGCGCACAGATACGCAGTATTTT. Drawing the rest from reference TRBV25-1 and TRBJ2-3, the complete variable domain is EADIYQTPRYLVIGTGKKITLECSQTMGHDKMYWYQQDPGMELHLIHYSYGVNSTEKGDLSSESTVSRIRTEHFPLTLESARPSHTSQYLCASSDWLARTDTQYFGPGTRLTVL.

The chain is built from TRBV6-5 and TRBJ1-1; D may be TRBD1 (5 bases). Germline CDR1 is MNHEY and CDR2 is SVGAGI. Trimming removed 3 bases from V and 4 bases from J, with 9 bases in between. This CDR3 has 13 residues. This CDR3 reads CASSYRTSTEAFF. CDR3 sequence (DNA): TGTGCCAGCAGTTATCGGACATCCACTGAAGCTTTCTTT.